This T cell receptor beta chain is drawn from a study of T cells in Graves' hyperthyroidism and ophthalmopathy. This clonotype occurred many times. Its antigen is as yet unknown. Study-level points and caveats: Blood also showed most of the thyroid clonotypes that were expanded above 0.001.

CDR3 length: 15 residues. Trimming cost V 5 bases and J 2 bases; bases outside gene matches: 6. RNA transcripts yielded amplified TCR beta CDR3 regions. A first-round RT-PCR of the TCR CDR3 used the HTBI primer set. TCRdb processed the multiplex PCR reads anew with MiXCR; each CDR3 protein has one entry. Counted here are about 380,000 distinct CDR3 sequences, 14% occurring once; the ten biggest clones make up approximately 11%. The PBMCs studied were ones that came from 10 ml fresh peripheral blood. The sequenced sample consisted of blood. The sequence was collected from an older woman with Graves' hyperthyroidism. The chain combines TRBV12-3 or TRBV12-4 with TRBJ2-7, with 10 nucleotides matching TRBD1. The CDR3 sequence: CASSAPGTGAYEQYF. CDR3 DNA: TGTGCCAGCAGTGCCCCCGGGACAGGGGCCTACGAGCAGTACTTC.